The present TCR beta chain was sequenced within a study of blood T cell repertoires in COVID-19. Germline V gene lookup returns CDR1 SGHAT and CDR2 FQNNGV. CDR3 length: 15 residues. V lost 7 bases and J lost 6; bases outside the gene matches: 12. The protocol was immunoSEQ multiplex PCR, while the TCRdb copy is restricted to in-frame clones and leaves out a portion. Of a few hundred thousand clones detected, roughly 80% appear once; the ten largest clones hold about 20%. The receptor's source is a man aged 25 to 40 with active or convalescent COVID-19. Sequenced material: peripheral blood. This sequence joins TRBV11-2 and TRBJ2-1; 7 bases are a match to TRBD2. CDR3 bases: TGTGCCAGCACCTCGCGGACTAGGTCTTTCAATGAGCAGTTCTTC. It yields the protein CASTSRTRSFNEQFF. The full variable domain, with the rest looked up from reference TRBV11-2 and TRBJ2-1, is EAGVAQSPRYKIIEKRQSVAFWCNPISGHATLYWYQQILGQGPKLLIQFQNNGVVDDSQLPKDRFSAERLKGVDSTLKIQPAKLEDSAVYLCASTSRTRSFNEQFFGPGTRLTVL.